Listed here are 27 T cell receptor beta chains from one sample, sequenced in a study of tumor-infiltrating lymphocytes in primary liver carcinoma. The researchers produced TCR beta cDNA from 400 to 650 ng total RNA with a constant-region primer. Libraries of TCR beta came from three nested multiplex PCR rounds with slightly modified ARM-PCR. TRBV1-TRBV30 forward primers paired with a C-beta reverse primer were used in the first two PCR rounds, which ran approximately 11 cycles each. Using its own MiXCR run on the multiplex PCR reads, TCRdb lists one record per CDR3 protein. This sample has some 110,000 distinct CDR3 sequences, with around 83% found just once. Co-extraction of both nucleic acids (RNA and DNA) used about 18-34 mg of unsorted bulk tissue. The material sequenced was liver tumor tissue from sampling region 3. As for subset: tumor region T3, left-lateral pole. These TCRs come from a man aged 40-49 years with primary liver carcinoma and hepatitis B virus infection.

CDR3 loop: CASSSSYGQYF. The DNA for the CDR3 is TGTGCCAGCAGCAGCTCCTACGGCCAGTACTTC. The chain recombines TRBV28 with TRBJ2-7; D remains unclear. The CDR3 length is 11 residues. Germline V gene lookup returns CDR1 MDHEN and CDR2 SYDVKM. V lost 6 bases, J lost 10 bases, and 13 bases lay in between.

As concerns this clonotype: One end of the junction is discordant with germline, which a read error may explain. The rearrangement uses TRBV11-2 and TRBJ2-5; no definite D call. Per germline, CDR1 SGHAT and CDR2 FQNNGV. CDR3 length: 15 residues. The CDR3 region has the DNA TGTGTCAGCAGCCCCGTCGGGTTAGTCCCAGAGACCCAATACTTC. This translates into CVSSPVGLVPETQYF.

The chain is built from TRBV29-1 and TRBJ1-5; no clear D. CDR3 length: 13 residues. Germline assignment: CDR1 SQVTM and CDR2 ANQGSEA. V was shortened by 7 bases and J by 4 bases, with 14 bases between the two germline ends. The CDR3 reads CSAGGRSNQPQHF. As DNA, the CDR3 is TGCAGCGCCGGAGGGAGATCAAATCAGCCCCAGCATTTT. The full variable domain, in which reference TRBV29-1 and TRBJ1-5 provide the parts outside the CDR3, is SAVISQKPSRDICQRGTSLTIQCQVDSQVTMMFWYRQQPGQSLTLIATANQGSEATYESGFVIDKFPISRPNLTFSTLTVSNMSPEDSSIYLCSAGGRSNQPQHFGDGTRLSIL.

Comments on this clonotype: Mismatch with germline at one junction end may stem from a read error. The rearrangement links TRBV5-6 to TRBJ2-3, with TRBD2 as a possible D gene (5 bases). CDR1 and CDR2 from the germline V gene are SGHDT and YYEEEE. The CDR3 totals 14 residues. CDR3 in DNA: TGTGCCAGCGATTCGTCAGAGGGCACAGATATGCAGTATTTT. The encoded protein is CASDSSEGTDMQYF. Combining the CDR3 with reference TRBV5-6 and TRBJ2-3 gives the whole variable domain DAGVTQSPTHLIKTRGQQVTLRCSPKSGHDTVSWYQQALGQGPQFIFQYYEEEERQRGNFPDRFSGHQFPNYSSELNVNALLLGDSALYLCASDSSEGTDMQYFGPGTRLTVL.

The chain recombines TRBV27 with TRBJ2-2; 7 bases fit TRBD2. This CDR3 is built from 14 residues. Unmatched junction bases numbered 7, after V lost 6 bases and J lost 6 bases. The germline CDR1 and CDR2 sequences are MNHEY and SMNVEV (reference sequence). The CDR3 loop is CASRPSLAAGELFF. In DNA, the CDR3 is TGTGCCAGCAGACCCTCCCTAGCGGCCGGGGAGCTGTTTTTT.

Points on this clonotype: This sequence may be a read error, since a much larger clone differs from it by one base. The chain joins TRBV25-1 to TRBJ2-2; 10 bases agree with TRBD2. This CDR3 spans 16 amino acids. CDR1 is MGHDK, CDR2 SYGVNS, per germline. The CDR3 reads CASSDLLAGETGQLFF. CDR3 bases: TGTGCCAGCAGTGACCTCCTAGCGGGAGAAACCGGGCAGCTGTTTTTT.

This clonotype was counted a single time. The rearrangement uses TRBV6-5 and TRBJ1-1; D remains ambiguous. Germline V gives CDR1 MNHEY, CDR2 SVGAGI. This CDR3 spans 15 amino acids. The CDR3 sequence is CASSCSIVGGAEAFF. CDR3 sequence (DNA): TGTGCTAGTAGTTGCTCGATTGTGGGCGGAGCTGAAGCTTTCTTT.

This clonotype has just one count. An end of the junction does not agree with germline; a read error may underlie this. The genes are TRBV12-3 or TRBV12-4 and TRBJ2-1; maybe TRBD2 (6 bases). The CDR3 is made up of 16 amino acids. The DNA for the CDR3 is TGTGCCAGTGCCCGAAGGGGCGGGGATTTACTTAATGAGCAGTCCTTC. Translating gives CASARRGGDLLNEQSF.

To note about this clonotype: One junction end disagrees with the germline gene, perhaps due to a read error. CDR3 residues: CAGSTSGGVLGYTF. The CDR3 DNA is TGTGCCGGCAGCACATCTGGGGGAGTGCTGGGCTACACCTTC. V is TRBV7-9 and J is TRBJ1-2, with a tentative D call TRBD1 (5 bases). The CDR3 loop spans 14 amino acids. Germline V gene data show CDR1 as SEHNR and CDR2 as FQNEAQ (reference sequence).

This sequence joins TRBV14 and TRBJ1-2; D unclear. The CDR3 sequence is 13 residues long. In germline, CDR1 is SGHDN, CDR2 FVKESK. As DNA, the CDR3 is TGTGTCGGCAGCCAAGATTTGGAGTCAGGCTACACCTTC. Translation: CVGSQDLESGYTF.

Regarding this clonotype: The CDR3 end shows no conserved phenylalanine or tryptophan, and so a read error is likely. The chain carries TRBV10-3 and TRBJ1-5; D not certain. Trimming removed 5 bases at V and 7 bases at J, with 12 bases between. The CDR3 loop spans 13 amino acids. Germline CDR1 and CDR2: ENHRY and SYGVKD. The CDR3 DNA follows: TGTGCCATCAGTATAGACATGGTGCAGCCCCAGCATATT. This translates into CAISIDMVQPQHI.

With regard to this clonotype: The junction and the germline gene differ at one end; a read error may be behind it. V gene TRBV6-2 or TRBV6-3 combines with J gene TRBJ2-3; D might be TRBD2 (5 bases). The CDR3 runs 20 residues. Germline V gene sequence: CDR1 MNHEY, CDR2 SVGEGT. The CDR3 region is CASLLGPSRNVLPGTDTQYF. CDR3 nucleotides: TGTGCCAGCCTACTAGGCCCTAGCAGGAACGTCCTCCCTGGCACAGATACGCAATATTTT.

In the case of this clonotype: At one end the junction does not follow the germline gene, possibly because of a read error. The CDR3: CASSHNGLAGITDTQYF. The DNA of the CDR3 is TGTGCCAGCAGCCACAATGGACTAGCGGGGATCACAGATACGCAATATTTT. This chain links TRBV5-6 with TRBJ2-3; TRBD2 matches at 12 bases. The CDR3 has 17 amino acids. The germline gives CDR1 SGHDT, CDR2 YYEEEE.

This clonotype was counted between two and nine times. The chain is built from TRBV29-1 and TRBJ1-1, with a possible D match to TRBD1 (5 bases). V gave up 6 bases and J gave up 9 bases, with 17 bases separating them. The CDR3 runs to 12 residues. Germline assignment: CDR1 SQVTM and CDR2 ANQGSEA. CDR3 DNA sequence: TGCAGCGTGACGGGGGTTAGAACTAAAGCTTTCTTT. The encoded protein is CSVTGVRTKAFF.

About this clonotype: Compared with germline, one end of the junction differs, possibly owing to a read error. CDR3 residues: CSSKSGYTGELFF. DNA for the CDR3: TGCTCCAGCAAGAGCGGTTACACCGGGGAACTGTTTTTT. This chain joins TRBV10-2 and TRBJ2-2; a weak D match, TRBD2 (5 bases). The CDR3 spans 13 residues. CDR1 is WSHSY, CDR2 SAAADI, per germline.

Concerning this clonotype itself: The germline gene is not matched at one end of the junction; a read error may be the cause. The chain has TRBV4-1 and TRBJ2-5; D is uncertain. The J call may be wrong; the DNA end is better matched by TRBJ2-1. Germline V gives CDR1 MGHRA, CDR2 YSYEKL. The CDR3 has 15 residues. CDR3 sequence (DNA): TGCGCCAGCAACCAAGATCTGGGCTCCAGAGAGACCCAGTTCTTC. Protein: CASNQDLGSRETQFF.

This clonotype has a handful of counts. A read error may be the cause here, since a much bigger clone is one base away. This rearrangement joins TRBV6-6 to TRBJ2-6; 7 bases are a match to TRBD1. The CDR3 extends over 19 amino acids. Germline CDR1 is MNHNY and CDR2 is SVGAGI (reference sequence). CDR3 sequence reads: CASSKHSGTANSGTNVLTF. Written as DNA, the CDR3 is TGTGCCAGCAGTAAACACTCCGGGACAGCTAACTCTGGGACCAACGTCCTGACTTTC.

As for this clonotype: At one end, the junction sequence differs from germline, possibly due to a read error. The rearrangement joins TRBV6-1 to TRBJ2-3, with D unresolved. This CDR3 has 15 amino acids. Germline CDR1 and CDR2: MNHNS and SASEGT. As DNA, the CDR3 is TGTGCCTGCAGTGAAGGTAGCTGGCCCGCAGTTACGCAGTATTTT. Its translation: CACSEGSWPAVTQYF.

A note on this clonotype: One end of the junction is discordant with germline, which a read error may explain. The chain joins TRBV6-2 or TRBV6-3 to TRBJ1-2; tentatively, D is TRBD1 (5 bases). This CDR3 comprises 13 residues. The V gene's germline CDR1 is MNHEY and CDR2 SVGEGT. CDR3 DNA: TGTGCCAGCAGTATGGGACTGATCTATGACTACACCTTC. Encoded protein: CASSMGLIYDYTF.

Comments on this clonotype: The junction does not match germline at one end; this may be a read error. The chain uses TRBV29-1 and TRBJ1-3; maybe TRBD1 (5 bases). This CDR3 region has 14 residues. Germline assignment: CDR1 SQVTM and CDR2 ANQGSEA. Here the CDR3 reads CSMGGTVAGNTIYF. The CDR3 DNA reads TGCAGCATGGGGGGGACGGTCGCTGGAAACACAATATATTTT.

In the case of this clonotype: A read error is likely, as this CDR3 ends without the conserved phenylalanine or tryptophan. The chain couples TRBV29-1 to TRBJ2-3; D is perhaps TRBD2 (5 bases). The CDR3 spans 11 residues. Germline V CDR1 and CDR2: SQVTM, ANQGSEA. V lost 4 bases and J 8 bases, leaving 10 bases between the germline ends. The CDR3: CSVVHGVTQYC. The CDR3 DNA sequence: TGCAGCGTTGTGCACGGGGTTACGCAGTATTGT.

As regards this clonotype: The CDR3 ends on some other residue instead of the conserved phenylalanine or tryptophan, so this is likely a read error. The chain has TRBV6-5 and TRBJ2-2; D perhaps matches TRBD1 (6 bases). Germline lookup yields CDR1 MNHEY and CDR2 SVGAGI. Trimming removed 6 bases at V and 1 base at J, with 21 bases between. This CDR3 contains 18 residues. As DNA, the CDR3 is TGTGCCAGCAGGAAGGGACAACGGTTTGGGTTGAACACCGGGGAGCTGTTTGTT. This translates into CASRKGQRFGLNTGELFV.

About this clonotype itself: One junction end disagrees with the germline gene, perhaps due to a read error. The chain employs TRBV5-1 and TRBJ1-2; possible D gene TRBD1, 6 bases. Germline V gene sequence: CDR1 SGHRS, CDR2 YFSETQ. The CDR3 loop spans 14 amino acids. CDR3 sequence reads: CASSWETGGYGYTF. CDR3 DNA: TGCGCCAGCAGTTGGGAGACAGGCGGCTATGGTTACACCTTC.

V gene TRBV12-3 or TRBV12-4 combines with J gene TRBJ1-5, with D perhaps matching TRBD1 (5 bases). The CDR3 covers 16 residues. V lost 1 base, J lost 4 bases, and 14 bases lay in between. The CDR3 nucleotides read TGTGCCAGCAGTTTAGGGGGCCAGTTTAGTAATCAGCCCCAGCATTTT. Translation: CASSLGGQFSNQPQHF.

Comment on this clonotype: A read error is likely, as this CDR3 ends without the conserved phenylalanine or tryptophan. The CDR3 here is CSVIPTDTGELFY. The CDR3 bases are TGCAGCGTTATCCCGACAGACACAGGGGAGCTGTTTTAT. V is TRBV29-1 and J is TRBJ2-2; the D gene is possibly TRBD1 (5 bases). The germline CDR1 and CDR2 sequences are SQVTM and ANQGSEA. The CDR3 has 13 residues.

As to this clonotype: Since no conserved phenylalanine or tryptophan closes the CDR3, a read error is the likely cause. The V and J genes are TRBV5-4 and TRBJ1-5, with no clear D. Looked up from germline, CDR1 is SGHNT and CDR2 is YYREEE (reference sequence). This CDR3 is built from 15 residues. Between the trimmed V and J ends, which lost 4 bases and 0 bases, there was a span of 11 bases. CDR3 region: CASSRDGNSNQPQHI. CDR3 nucleotide sequence: TGTGCCAGCAGCCGCGACGGAAATAGCAATCAGCCCCAGCATATC.

Points on this clonotype: The conserved closing phenylalanine or tryptophan is absent in this CDR3, likely reflecting a read error. The genes are TRBV14 and TRBJ1-5; TRBD1 might be the D (5 bases). Germline CDR1 SGHDN, CDR2 FVKESK. This CDR3 contains 15 residues. The CDR3 reads CASRQIGTLNQPQHS. CDR3 sequence (DNA): TGTGCCAGCCGCCAAATTGGGACCCTCAATCAGCCCCAGCATTCT.